Shown below are 28 T cell receptor beta chains from a single sample sequenced in a study of CD8 T cells in Susac syndrome. Random-hexamer reverse transcription was applied to 0.5 to 1 ug RNA. MiXCR, run by TCRdb on the immunoSEQ multiplex PCR reads, gives a single entry per CDR3 protein. Of under 200,000 distinct CDR3 sequences listed, 91% are singletons. Material: CD4+ T cells from PBMCs. These receptor sequences come from a human donor with Susac syndrome.

The rearrangement uses TRBV9 and TRBJ2-1, with TRBD2 identical over 10 bases. Trimming took 3 bases from V and 10 from J; bases not matched to a gene: 7. This CDR3 is built from 14 residues. Germline loops: CDR1 SGDLS, CDR2 YYNGEE. CDR3 sequence (DNA): TGTGCCAGCAGCGCCCGGGGACTAGCGTGGGAGCAGTTCTTC. Encoded protein: CASSARGLAWEQFF.

This rearrangement joins TRBV5-5 to TRBJ1-2; possible D gene TRBD1, 5 bases. Per the germline V gene, CDR1 is SGHKS and CDR2 is YYEKEE (reference sequence). The CDR3 is 15 residues long. Trimming removed 5 bases at V and 2 bases at J, with 16 bases between. CDR3: CASSRRQGENYGYTF. For the CDR3, the DNA is TGTGCCAGCAGTCGCCGCCAGGGAGAGAACTATGGCTACACCTTC.

This chain uses TRBV7-9 with TRBJ1-1, with D perhaps matching TRBD1 (5 bases). Trimming removed 5 bases from V and 5 bases from J, with 15 bases in between. The CDR3 runs to 14 residues. Germline lookup yields CDR1 SEHNR and CDR2 FQNEAQ (reference sequence). CDR3 sequence (DNA): TGTGCCAGCAGCCCGTACACGGAGGGGACTGAAGCTTTCTTT. This codes for CASSPYTEGTEAFF.

CDR3 coding DNA: TGCAGTGCTAGAGATCGGGGAGGTGGGGGACAAGCTTTCTTT. It yields the protein CSARDRGGGGQAFF. V usage is TRBV20-1 and J usage is TRBJ1-1; D is possibly TRBD1 (5 bases). Germline V lookup: CDR1 DFQATT, CDR2 SNEGSKA (reference sequence). CDR3 length: 14 amino acids. V was clipped by 0 bases and J by 9 bases, with 17 bases between them.

The chain is built from TRBV6-1 and TRBJ2-3; D unclear. V was shortened by 4 bases and J by 2 bases, with 7 bases between the two germline ends. Looked up from germline, CDR1 is MNHNS and CDR2 is SASEGT. CDR3 length: 13 residues. The CDR3 DNA follows: TGTGCCAGCAGTGCGGTTCCCACAGATACGCAGTATTTT. Translating it yields CASSAVPTDTQYF.

The rearrangement joins TRBV27 to TRBJ1-2, with 10 bases matching TRBD1. J gave up 8 bases and V 5 bases, and 5 bases lay outside the gene matches. Germline V CDR1 and CDR2: MNHEY, SMNVEV (reference sequence). CDR3 size: 13 residues. The CDR3 protein is CASSGTGARGYTF. The CDR3 DNA reads as TGTGCCAGCAGTGGGACAGGGGCTAGAGGCTACACCTTC.

This CDR3 reads CASSLTAVQPQHF. Here the CDR3 DNA reads TGTGCCAGCAGTTTAACGGCAGTTCAGCCCCAGCATTTT. V is TRBV27 and J is TRBJ1-5; D uncertain. The length of the CDR3 is 13 residues. V dropped 2 bases and J dropped 6 bases, with 8 bases sitting between them. Germline-derived CDR1 and CDR2 are MNHEY and SMNVEV (reference sequence).

This clonotype was detected once. The V and J genes are TRBV2 and TRBJ2-2; 15 bases agree with TRBD2. The CDR3 loop spans 18 amino acids. V lost 5 bases and J lost 1; bases outside the gene matches: 5. CDR1 SNHLY and CDR2 FYNNEI come from the germline V gene. CDR3 region: CASSTQGLAGGNTGELFF. For the CDR3, the DNA is TGTGCCAGCAGTACGCAGGGACTAGCGGGAGGGAACACCGGGGAGCTGTTTTTT.

The chain has TRBV2 and TRBJ1-5; 9 nucleotides agree with TRBD1. The CDR3 spans 15 residues. The V and J ends lost 7 bases and 6 bases, in that order; junction bases with no gene match: 10. CDR1 is SNHLY, CDR2 FYNNEI, per germline. This CDR3 is CASTIEQGASQPQHF. CDR3 DNA sequence: TGTGCCAGCACCATCGAACAGGGGGCAAGTCAGCCCCAGCATTTT.

The rearrangement joins TRBV5-1 to TRBJ2-7; 8 bases agree with TRBD1. From germline, CDR1 is SGHRS and CDR2 YFSETQ. The V and J ends lost 0 bases and 0 bases, in that order; junction bases with no gene match: 2. This CDR3 region has 15 residues. The CDR3 DNA reads TGCGCCAGCAGCTTGGCCACAGGGGGCTCCTACGAGCAGTACTTC. Its translation is CASSLATGGSYEQYF.

The count of this clonotype is one. The V call is TRBV5-6, the J call TRBJ2-1, with unresolved D. Trimming stripped 1 base from V and 5 bases from J, with 10 bases between. The V gene's germline CDR1 is SGHDT and CDR2 YYEEEE. The CDR3 has 14 amino acids. The CDR3 sequence is CASSLFNGHNEQFF. The CDR3 DNA reads as TGTGCCAGCAGCTTGTTCAACGGCCACAATGAGCAGTTCTTC.

The J gene is TRBJ2-7, the V gene TRBV19; D might be TRBD2 (6 bases). V gave up 6 bases and J gave up 4 bases, with 19 bases separating them. This CDR3 spans 15 amino acids. Germline CDR1 and CDR2: LNHDA and SQIVND (reference sequence). In DNA, the CDR3 is TGTGCCAGTAGCTGGGCGGGGTCTCTCCCTTACGAGCAGTACTTC. Translation: CASSWAGSLPYEQYF.

This clonotype appeared a single time. The rearrangement uses TRBV5-1 and TRBJ2-1; 8 bases fit TRBD2. Germline V gene lookup returns CDR1 SGHRS and CDR2 YFSETQ. V was clipped by 0 bases and J by 8 bases; unmatched bases: 7. The CDR3 runs to 15 residues. CDR3 loop: CASSLALGLAYEQFF. The CDR3, as DNA: TGCGCCAGCAGCTTGGCCCTTGGACTAGCATATGAGCAGTTCTTC.

This sequence joins TRBV4-1 and TRBJ1-5; perhaps TRBD1 as D (5 bases). Germline V CDR1 and CDR2: MGHRA, YSYEKL. V was cut by 3 bases and J by 3 bases, with 18 bases left in between. The CDR3 runs to 17 residues. The DNA for the CDR3 is TGCGCCAGCAGCCAGGGGCCCGACGGGACGTTCAATCAGCCCCAGCATTTT. This gives the protein CASSQGPDGTFNQPQHF.

This CDR3 reads CASSYNSQLSYEQYF. CDR3 sequence (DNA): TGTGCCAGCAGTTACAACAGCCAGCTCTCCTACGAGCAGTACTTC. The V and J genes are TRBV6-6 and TRBJ2-7; D ambiguous. V was shortened by 2 bases and J by 0 bases, with 11 bases between the two germline ends. The CDR3 runs to 15 residues. Germline assignment: CDR1 MNHNY and CDR2 SVGAGI (reference sequence).

This rearrangement joins TRBV7-2 to TRBJ2-3, with a tentative D call TRBD1 (7 bases). The CDR3 is 16 amino acids. Germline CDR1 and CDR2: SGHTA and FQGNSA. The V and J ends lost 7 bases and 2 bases respectively, with 19 bases between them. The CDR3 nucleotides are TGTGCCAGCAACGTTCTAGGGGGCGGGGTCACAGATACGCAGTATTTT. It encodes CASNVLGGGVTDTQYF.

This chain uses TRBV30 with TRBJ1-3, with a weak D call TRBD1 (5 bases). V was trimmed by 0 bases and J by 1 base, leaving 13 bases between them. The CDR3 spans 16 residues. The germline V gene encodes CDR1 GTSNPN and CDR2 SVGIG (reference sequence). The DNA of the CDR3 is TGTGCCTGGAGTGTTGGGACGCGGGTATCTGGAAACACCATATATTTT. Translated: CAWSVGTRVSGNTIYF.

V gene TRBV13 combines with J gene TRBJ2-1; 16 positions agree with TRBD2. CDR1 is PRHDT and CDR2 is FYEKMQ in the germline V gene (reference sequence). V was pared by 5 bases and J by 2 bases, with 3 bases of the junction left unmatched. This CDR3 is 17 amino acids long. Written as DNA, the CDR3 is TGTGCCAGCAGCCGGGGACTAGCGGGAGGGCCCTACAATGAGCAGTTCTTC. It translates to CASSRGLAGGPYNEQFF.

The chain employs TRBV4-1 and TRBJ2-4, with 7 positions matching TRBD1. Per the germline V gene, CDR1 is MGHRA and CDR2 is YSYEKL. Trimming at V came to 3 bases and at J to 0 bases, leaving 23 bases not matched to a gene. The CDR3 totals 22 residues. The CDR3 is CASSHSSILRDRGFLAKNIQYF. The CDR3 coding sequence is TGCGCCAGCAGCCACTCAAGTATTCTTCGGGACAGAGGATTTCTAGCCAAAAACATTCAGTACTTC.

This sequence joins TRBV3-1 and TRBJ2-3; 8 bases fit TRBD2. With 0 bases clipped from V and 9 bases from J, the junction kept 5 bases outside the gene matches. Germline CDR1 and CDR2: LGHDT and YNNKEL (reference sequence). The CDR3 extends over 14 amino acids. The CDR3 protein is CASSQEGGGGTQYF. CDR3 nucleotides: TGTGCCAGCAGCCAAGAGGGAGGCGGGGGGACGCAGTATTTT.

The J gene is TRBJ1-5, the V gene TRBV20-1; D is ambiguous. This CDR3 is built from 14 residues. Trimming removed 6 bases from V and 3 bases from J, with 15 bases in between. Germline loops: CDR1 DFQATT, CDR2 SNEGSKA (reference sequence). The DNA of the CDR3 is TGCAGTGCCCAAAATCTCGGTTCCAATCAGCCCCAGCATTTT. It encodes CSAQNLGSNQPQHF.

V is TRBV4-1 and J is TRBJ2-4; the match to TRBD1 covers 8 bases. Germline V gene data show CDR1 as MGHRA and CDR2 as YSYEKL. Losses at the gene ends were 2 bases for V and 0 bases for J; bases not matched to a gene: 6. This CDR3 contains 17 residues. CDR3 DNA: TGCGCCAGCAGCCAAACAGGGGGATTACTAGCCAAAAACATTCAGTACTTC. Protein product: CASSQTGGLLAKNIQYF.

V gene TRBV3-1 combines with J gene TRBJ2-7; TRBD1 aligns across 7 bases. Germline CDR1 LGHDT, CDR2 YNNKEL (reference sequence). Unmatched junction bases numbered 3, after V lost 1 base and J lost 3 bases. The CDR3 is made up of 14 amino acids. CDR3 nucleotide sequence: TGTGCCAGCAGCCAAGGGGACAGAGACTACGAGCAGTACTTC. Translation: CASSQGDRDYEQYF.

In this sample, this clonotype turned up once. The chain uses TRBV6-1 and TRBJ1-2, with TRBD1 matching 11 bases. Germline lookup yields CDR1 MNHNS and CDR2 SASEGT. The CDR3 totals 13 residues. J gave up 5 bases and V 10 bases, and 6 bases lay outside the gene matches. As DNA, the CDR3 is TGTGCCATCAGGGACAGGGGGAGGTATGGCTACACCTTC. It is translated as CAIRDRGRYGYTF.

This chain joins TRBV30 and TRBJ1-1, with 7 bases lining up with TRBD1. Germline V gene data show CDR1 as GTSNPN and CDR2 as SVGIG (reference sequence). The CDR3 runs 14 residues. V was pared by 0 bases and J by 0 bases, with 1 base of the junction left unmatched. DNA of the CDR3: TGTGCCTGGAGTGTGACAGGGCTGAACACTGAAGCTTTCTTT. Translated: CAWSVTGLNTEAFF.

The chain recombines TRBV5-1 with TRBJ2-7; D may be TRBD1 (5 bases). Germline lookup yields CDR1 SGHRS and CDR2 YFSETQ. This CDR3 is built from 13 residues. The ends were cut back, 5 bases at V and 5 bases at J, with 14 bases in the middle. The CDR3 DNA follows: TGCGCCAGCAGGGCCCAGGGTCTGAACGAGCAGTACTTC. Translating gives CASRAQGLNEQYF.

This chain connects TRBV25-1 to TRBJ1-3, with D unclear. V lost 8 bases and J 4 bases, leaving 12 bases between the germline ends. CDR3 length: 13 amino acids. From germline, CDR1 is MGHDK and CDR2 SYGVNS. The CDR3 loop reads CASRTYAGNTIYF. As DNA, the CDR3 is TGTGCCAGCCGGACCTACGCCGGAAACACCATATATTTT.

This chain uses TRBV30 with TRBJ2-5; D unresolved. The CDR3 consists of 11 residues. V dropped 3 bases and J dropped 2 bases, with 4 bases sitting between them. The germline V gene encodes CDR1 GTSNPN and CDR2 SVGIG (reference sequence). The CDR3 bases are TGTGCCTGGAGCCTTCAAGAGACCCAGTACTTC. Residues: CAWSLQETQYF.